This T cell receptor (beta chain) was observed in a study of blood T cells in healthy people across ages. This clonotype was found a few times. Its antigen remains unidentified. For the second PCR, which ran for 7 to 11 cycles, a sample-barcoded 5' primer and a J-beta primer mix were used. Each cDNA molecule carried a tag from a template-switch adaptor that contained 12 random nucleotides. From the 5' RACE reads, TCRdb called clonotypes with MiXCR, one entry per CDR3 protein. The profile covers more than 800,000 distinct CDR3 sequences, with under 35% appearing a single time and 17% taken by the ten largest. The CDR3 is 17 amino acids. CDR1 SGHTA and CDR2 FQGNSA come from the germline V gene. Trimming stripped 5 bases from V and 3 bases from J, with 19 bases between. Overall study results and limits: A conclusive naive versus antigen-experienced comparison was prevented by the unsorted PBMCs.

Healthy Caucasian individuals from Russia aged about 6 to 100 served as donors. Total RNA, at least 6 micrograms per sample, was extracted from PBMCs. The TCR comes from a woman of 80 years or more in good health. Sequenced: blood. This chain links TRBV7-2 with TRBJ2-2; TRBD2 might be the D (6 bases). CDR3: CASSLNSILADTGELFF. For the CDR3, the DNA is TGTGCCAGCAGCCTCAATTCGATTTTAGCGGACACCGGGGAGCTGTTTTTT.